One and the same sample provided the 4 T cell receptor beta chains below, sequenced in a study of glioma-infiltrating T cells. TCR alpha and beta CDR3 regions were amplified from RNA using iRepertoire nested multiplex PCR. TCRdb itself ran the multiplex PCR reads through MiXCR, one entry per CDR3 protein. This table holds approximately 12,000 distinct CDR3 sequences, less than 30% found once. The sequenced material came from glioma tissue, nonneoplastic brain tissue, or PBMCs (not recorded which). These receptors all stem from a human donor with low-grade glioma or glioblastoma, undergoing nonglioma brain surgery, or in good health (not recorded which).

This clonotype was found many times. This rearrangement joins TRBV7-9 to TRBJ2-3, with TRBD2 matching 11 bases. V shed 5 bases, J shed 5 bases, and the junction held 3 bases outside the gene matches. This CDR3 has 14 amino acids. Per germline, CDR1 SEHNR and CDR2 FQNEAQ (reference sequence). This CDR3 is CASSLGLAGDTQYF. In DNA form, the CDR3 reads TGTGCCAGCAGCCTAGGACTAGCGGGAGATACGCAGTATTTT.

This clonotype has ten or more counts. V is TRBV20-1 and J is TRBJ1-5; D uncertain. The V and J ends lost 0 bases and 1 base respectively, with 13 bases between them. Per the germline V gene, CDR1 is DFQATT and CDR2 is SNEGSKA (reference sequence). This CDR3 region has 16 residues. The CDR3 reads CSARDSGMESNQPQHF. The CDR3 DNA sequence: TGCAGTGCTAGAGATTCGGGAATGGAAAGCAATCAGCCCCAGCATTTT.

A remark on this clonotype: A much bigger clone sits one base away, suggesting this may be a read error. CDR3 sequence reads: CDSATGPTGEAFF. CDR3 bases: TGTGACAGCGCGACCGGGCCGACCGGTGAAGCTTTCTTT. The chain links TRBV7-3 to TRBJ1-1, with D hard to call. Germline V lookup: CDR1 SGHTA, CDR2 FQGTGA. The CDR3 is 13 residues long. The variable domain in full, completed from reference TRBV7-3 and TRBJ1-1, reads GAGVSQTPSNKVTEKGKYVELRCDPISGHTALYWYRQSLGQGPEFLIYFQGTGAADDSGLPNDRFFAVRPEGSVSTLKIQRTERGDSAVYLCDSATGPTGEAFFGQGTRLTVV.

There are many counts of this clonotype. The V gene is TRBV6-1, the J gene TRBJ2-3; 13 bases are shared with TRBD2. The CDR3 loop spans 15 amino acids. Trimming took 7 bases from V and 4 from J; bases not matched to a gene: 5. The V gene's germline CDR1 is MNHNS and CDR2 SASEGT. Written as DNA, the CDR3 is TGTGCCAGCAAGATACTAGCGGGAGGGCCAGATACGCAGTATTTT. Protein: CASKILAGGPDTQYF.